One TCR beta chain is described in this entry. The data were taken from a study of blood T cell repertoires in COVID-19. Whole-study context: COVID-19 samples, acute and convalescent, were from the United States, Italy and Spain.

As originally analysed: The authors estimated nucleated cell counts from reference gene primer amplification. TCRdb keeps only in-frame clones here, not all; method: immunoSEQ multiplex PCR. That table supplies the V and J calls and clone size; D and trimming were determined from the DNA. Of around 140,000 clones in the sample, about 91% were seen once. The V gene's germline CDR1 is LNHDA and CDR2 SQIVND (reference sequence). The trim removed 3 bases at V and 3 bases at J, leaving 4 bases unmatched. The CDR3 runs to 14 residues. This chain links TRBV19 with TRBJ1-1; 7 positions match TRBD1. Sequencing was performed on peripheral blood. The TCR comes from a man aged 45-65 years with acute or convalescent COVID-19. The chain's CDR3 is CASSIVDRDTEAFF. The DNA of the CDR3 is TGTGCCAGTAGTATCGTTGACAGGGACACTGAAGCTTTCTTT.